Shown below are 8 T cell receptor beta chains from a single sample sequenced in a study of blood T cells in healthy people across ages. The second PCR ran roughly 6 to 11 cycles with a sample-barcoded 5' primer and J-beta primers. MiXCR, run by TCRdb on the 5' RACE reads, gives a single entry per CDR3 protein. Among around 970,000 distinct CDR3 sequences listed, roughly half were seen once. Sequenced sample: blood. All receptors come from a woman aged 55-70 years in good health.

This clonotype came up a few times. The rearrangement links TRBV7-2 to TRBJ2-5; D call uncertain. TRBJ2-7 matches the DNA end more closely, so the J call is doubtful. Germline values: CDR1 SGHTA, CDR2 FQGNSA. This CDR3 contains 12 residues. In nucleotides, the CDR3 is TGTGCCAGCAGCTTAAACGGTATCGAGCAGTACTTC. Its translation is CASSLNGIEQYF.

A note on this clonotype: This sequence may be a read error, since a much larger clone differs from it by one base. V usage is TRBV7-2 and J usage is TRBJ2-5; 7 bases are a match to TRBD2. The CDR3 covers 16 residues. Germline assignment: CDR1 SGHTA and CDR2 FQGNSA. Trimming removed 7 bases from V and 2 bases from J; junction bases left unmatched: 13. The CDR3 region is CASTLTKGGTQETQYF. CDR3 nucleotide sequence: TGTGCCAGCACCCTCACCAAGGGAGGGACGCAAGAGACCCAGTACTTC.

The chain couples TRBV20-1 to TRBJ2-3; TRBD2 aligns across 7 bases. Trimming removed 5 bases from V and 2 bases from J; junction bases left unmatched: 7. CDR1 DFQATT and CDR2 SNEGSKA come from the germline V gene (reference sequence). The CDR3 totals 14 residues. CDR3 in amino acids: CSAENGRLTDTQYF. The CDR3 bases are TGCAGTGCTGAAAACGGGAGGCTCACAGATACGCAGTATTTT.

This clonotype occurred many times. DNA of the CDR3: TGTGCCAGCAGTTATGTAGCTGCCGCCTACAATGAGCAGTTCTTC. This sequence encodes CASSYVAAAYNEQFF. The chain uses TRBV6-2 or TRBV6-3 and TRBJ2-1; D remains unclear. The V gene's germline CDR1 is MNHEY and CDR2 SVGEGT. V gave up 3 bases and J gave up 2 bases, with 11 bases separating them. CDR3 length: 15 residues.

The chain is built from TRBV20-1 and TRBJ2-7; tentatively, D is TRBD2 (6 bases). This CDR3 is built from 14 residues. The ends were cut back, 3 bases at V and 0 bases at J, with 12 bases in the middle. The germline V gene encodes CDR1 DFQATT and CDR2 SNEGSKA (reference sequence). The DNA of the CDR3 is TGCAGTGCTAGGTCGGGACTGACCTCCTACGAGCAGTACTTC. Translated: CSARSGLTSYEQYF.

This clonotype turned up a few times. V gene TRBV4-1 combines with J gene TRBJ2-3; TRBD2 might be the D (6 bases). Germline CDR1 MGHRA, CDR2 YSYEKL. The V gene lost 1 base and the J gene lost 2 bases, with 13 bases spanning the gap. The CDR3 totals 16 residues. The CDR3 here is CASSQGEGLLTDTQYF. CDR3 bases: TGCGCCAGCAGCCAAGGAGAGGGACTCCTCACAGATACGCAGTATTTT.

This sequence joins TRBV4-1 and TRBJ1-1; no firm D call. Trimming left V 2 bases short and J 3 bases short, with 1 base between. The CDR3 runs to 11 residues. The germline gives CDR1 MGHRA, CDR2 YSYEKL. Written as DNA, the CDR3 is TGCGCCAGCAGCCAATACACTGAAGCTTTCTTT. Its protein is CASSQYTEAFF.

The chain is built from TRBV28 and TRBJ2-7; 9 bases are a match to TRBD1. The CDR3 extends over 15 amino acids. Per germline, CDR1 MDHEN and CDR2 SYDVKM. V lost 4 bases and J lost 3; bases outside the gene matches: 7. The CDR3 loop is CASSWDRAGIYEQYF. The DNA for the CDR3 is TGTGCCAGCAGTTGGGACAGGGCGGGCATCTACGAGCAGTACTTC.